What follows are 8 T cell receptor beta chains derived from one specimen sequenced in a study of metastatic and nonmetastatic thyroid tumors. No patient received treatment before thyroid surgery. From the PCR reads, TCRdb re-called clones with MiXCR. The repertoire includes about 92,000 clones, approximately 15% of them detected once, and 3.6% sits in the top ten. Sequenced: blood. The source is a female donor with papillary thyroid cancer or a benign thyroid nodule (not recorded which). Some clones in this sample may be carry-over from other donors' samples.

The sample holds many counts of this clone. This may stem from a read error, because a much larger clone lies one nucleotide away. Other DNA sequences within the sample encode an identical CDR3. V and J are TRBV6-1 and TRBJ1-2, with D unclear. The CDR3 contains 13 residues. V was pared by 5 bases and J by 2 bases, with 9 bases between. Germline CDR1 is MNHNS and CDR2 is SASEGT. CDR3 sequence: CASSQTKNYGYTF. The CDR3, as DNA: TGTGCCAGCAGTCAGACAAAGAACTATGGCTACACCTTC.

This chain uses TRBV7-2 with TRBJ2-5; TRBD2 aligns across 8 bases. Germline CDR1 reads SGHTA; CDR2 reads FQGNSA. The V and J ends lost 5 bases and 2 bases, in that order; junction bases with no gene match: 7. The CDR3 consists of 15 residues. This CDR3 is CASSHGGGMQETQYF. The CDR3 DNA follows: TGTGCCAGCAGCCACGGCGGGGGGATGCAAGAGACCCAGTACTTC.

In regard to this clone: A read error may explain this, as a much larger clone is one base away. The chain combines TRBV7-9 with TRBJ1-2; possibly TRBD1 for D (5 bases). The CDR3 totals 13 residues. The V gene lost 5 bases and the J gene lost 6 bases, with 13 bases spanning the gap. Germline CDR1 reads SEHNR; CDR2 reads FQNEAQ (reference sequence). In nucleotides, the CDR3 is TGTGCCAGCAGCCCCGATACAGGCCATGGCTACACCTTC. Its protein product is CASSPDTGHGYTF.

This clone was counted between two and nine times. This specimen includes other DNA sequences encoding the same CDR3. J is TRBJ1-4 and V is TRBV5-6; D uncertain. Germline CDR1 SGHDT, CDR2 YYEEEE. This CDR3 has 14 residues. The germline V and J ends were trimmed by 4 bases and 8 bases, with 15 bases remaining between them. CDR3 DNA: TGTGCCAGCAGCCTGTCTGGCCTAGGCGAAAAACTGTTTTTT. Protein product: CASSLSGLGEKLFF.

This clone was counted at least ten times. This chain links TRBV20-1 with TRBJ1-5; 7 positions agree with TRBD1. CDR3 length: 13 residues. Per the germline V gene, CDR1 is DFQATT and CDR2 is SNEGSKA (reference sequence). The junction had 3 bases not matched to a gene; V was cut back by 6 bases and J by 1 base. CDR3 amino acids: CSAQGQSNQPQHF. CDR3 nucleotide sequence: TGCAGTGCGCAGGGACAGAGCAATCAGCCCCAGCATTTT.

This clone occurred a few times. The chain links TRBV5-4 to TRBJ1-6; D is perhaps TRBD1 (5 bases). The V end lost 3 bases, the J end lost 3 bases, and 10 bases lay between the germline ends. The CDR3 covers 15 residues. Germline CDR1 is SGHNT and CDR2 is YYREEE (reference sequence). Here the CDR3 reads CASSWGPDYNSPLHF. DNA of the CDR3: TGTGCCAGCAGCTGGGGACCGGACTATAATTCACCCCTCCACTTT.

This clone was recorded at least ten times. The CDR3 is CASSLESGTKNIQYF. Written as DNA, the CDR3 is TGTGCCAGCAGCTTAGAGAGCGGTACCAAAAACATTCAGTACTTC. The chain links TRBV11-1 to TRBJ2-4; D is perhaps TRBD2 (5 bases). Germline V gene sequence: CDR1 SGHAT, CDR2 FQDESV (reference sequence). V lost 1 base to trimming and J lost 2 bases, with 9 bases between them. There are 15 residues in the CDR3. The whole variable domain, filled in from reference TRBV11-1 and TRBJ2-4, reads EAEVAQSPRYKITEKSQAVAFWCDPISGHATLYWYRQILGQGPELLVQFQDESVVDDSQLPKDRFSAERLKGVDSTLKIQPAELGDSAMYLCASSLESGTKNIQYFGAGTRLSVL.

A word on this clone: This may be a read error: a much more frequent sequence differs by one nucleotide. V and J are TRBV5-1 and TRBJ2-3; D perhaps matches TRBD2 (6 bases). Deletions cut 4 bases from V and 1 base from J, with 16 bases between. From germline, CDR1 is SGHRS and CDR2 YFSETQ. The CDR3 loop spans 16 amino acids. The CDR3 region is CASSHILAWGTDTQYF. CDR3 coding DNA: TGCGCCAGCAGCCACATCCTAGCGTGGGGCACAGATACGCAGTATTTT.